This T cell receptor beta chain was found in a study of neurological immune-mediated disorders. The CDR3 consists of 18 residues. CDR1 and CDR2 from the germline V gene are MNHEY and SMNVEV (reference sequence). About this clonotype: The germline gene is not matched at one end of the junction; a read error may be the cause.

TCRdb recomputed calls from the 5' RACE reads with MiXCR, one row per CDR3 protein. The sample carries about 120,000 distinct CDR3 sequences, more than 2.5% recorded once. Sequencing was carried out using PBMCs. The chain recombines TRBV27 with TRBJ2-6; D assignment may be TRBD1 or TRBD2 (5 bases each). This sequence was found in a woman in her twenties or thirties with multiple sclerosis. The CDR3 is CASSSRGSGPTGAKVLTF. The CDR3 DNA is TGTGCCAGCAGTTCCCGGGGTTCCGGACCAACTGGGGCCAAAGTCCTGACTTTC.